The 8 T cell receptor beta chains below all came from one sample that was sequenced in a study of cytomegalovirus exposure and HLA in healthy donors (dated by TCRdb to the late 2010s). Receptors were amplified or captured by the immunoSEQ multiplex PCR assay. A mixture of 60 forward primers for TCR Vbeta segments and 13 reverse primers for TCR Jbeta segments was used in the multiplex PCR. Drawn from immuneACCESS, this table holds only the in-frame rearrangements with V and J called that TCRdb kept. Clones are partly lost; checked studies trace under half to an unresolved V gene and leave the rest unexplained. The sample table contains 200,000 to 250,000 clones; only one count was recorded for approximately 90% of them. The ten largest account for roughly 0.99% of the sample. Sequencing was performed on PBMCs. The receptors shown here come from a woman younger than 35 in good health and CMV-seronegative.

The J gene is TRBJ1-1, the V gene TRBV9; a possible D gene is TRBD1 (6 bases). Germline V gene sequence: CDR1 SGDLS, CDR2 YYNGEE. This CDR3 is built from 14 residues. V was shortened by 2 bases and J by 1 base, with 9 bases between the two germline ends. CDR3 residues: CASSVYRENTEAFF. CDR3 nucleotide sequence: TGTGCCAGCAGCGTCTACAGGGAGAACACTGAAGCTTTCTTT.

The chain couples TRBV4-1 to TRBJ1-3; D gene ambiguous. The CDR3 length is 13 residues. Germline-derived CDR1 and CDR2 are MGHRA and YSYEKL. Trimming removed 4 bases at V and 3 bases at J, with 7 bases between. The CDR3 DNA follows: TGCGCCAGCAGCCCCCCAGTTGGAAACACCATATATTTT. Protein: CASSPPVGNTIYF.

The chain has TRBV9 and TRBJ2-7, with D possibly being TRBD2 (6 bases). The germline gives CDR1 SGDLS, CDR2 YYNGEE. This CDR3 contains 15 residues. Deletions cut 4 bases from V and 5 bases from J, with 19 bases between. The CDR3: CASSPEDYLRNEQYF. The CDR3 bases are TGTGCCAGCAGCCCCGAGGACTACTTGAGGAACGAGCAGTACTTC.

The chain couples TRBV4-1 to TRBJ1-6; TRBD1 is a possible D gene (6 bases). V lost 3 bases and J lost 8, with 17 bases in between. This CDR3 comprises 16 residues. Germline CDR1 MGHRA, CDR2 YSYEKL. The CDR3: CASSHVTGTPDSPLHF. The CDR3 DNA follows: TGCGCCAGCAGCCATGTAACCGGGACACCAGATTCACCCCTCCACTTT.

The chain carries TRBV27 and TRBJ1-1, with 7 bases identical to TRBD1. From germline, CDR1 is MNHEY and CDR2 SMNVEV (reference sequence). CDR3 length: 15 amino acids. With 5 bases clipped from V and 5 bases from J, the junction kept 11 bases outside the gene matches. DNA of the CDR3: TGTGCCAGCAGTCCCTATACAGGGGCTCGAACTGAAGCTTTCTTT. Translation gives CASSPYTGARTEAFF.

The chain combines TRBV19 with TRBJ2-7, with D unresolved. This CDR3 comprises 15 residues. Trimming took off 5 bases at V and 3 bases at J, with 17 bases between the two ends. Germline loops: CDR1 LNHDA, CDR2 SQIVND (reference sequence). The CDR3 is CASSLSAISGYEQYF. The CDR3 coding sequence is TGTGCCAGTAGTCTCTCTGCCATCTCGGGCTACGAGCAGTACTTC.

The rearrangement joins TRBV19 to TRBJ2-2; tentative D call: TRBD2 (6 bases). CDR3 length: 14 residues. V was cut by 3 bases and J by 4 bases, with 9 bases left in between. In germline, CDR1 is LNHDA, CDR2 SQIVND (reference sequence). The CDR3 spells CASSMGLLTGELFF. The DNA for the CDR3 is TGTGCCAGTAGTATGGGACTTCTCACCGGGGAGCTGTTTTTT.

The chain carries TRBV19 and TRBJ1-2, with D possibly matching TRBD1 (5 bases). V was shortened by 6 bases and J by 4 bases, with 15 bases between the two germline ends. Germline-derived CDR1 and CDR2 are LNHDA and SQIVND (reference sequence). This CDR3 region has 14 residues. For the CDR3, the DNA is TGTGCCAGTAGCGACCCCCGGGGGAGCTATGGCTACACCTTC. It translates to CASSDPRGSYGYTF.